These 25 T cell receptor beta chains were all obtained from the same sample, sequenced in a study of tumor-infiltrating lymphocytes in primary liver carcinoma. Germline DNA was also extracted, while the blood RNA originated from unsorted whole blood. The investigators made TCR beta cDNA from 400 to 550 ng total RNA, using a constant-region primer. Libraries covering TCR beta were generated through three nested multiplex PCR rounds (using a slightly modified ARM-PCR). The two initial PCR rounds, approximately 10 cycles each, used TRBV1-TRBV30 forward and C-beta reverse primers. TCRdb called the multiplex PCR reads again in MiXCR, with one record for every CDR3 protein. The data hold about 350,000 distinct CDR3 sequences, with 65% observed a single time. The sequenced sample was peripheral blood. The origin of the receptors is a man between 40 and 49 years old with primary liver carcinoma and hepatitis B virus infection.

This clonotype has a count of ten or more. The V and J genes are TRBV11-2 and TRBJ2-5, with a possible D match to TRBD1 (6 bases). The CDR3 has 12 residues. With 4 bases removed from V and 5 bases from J, the gap between germline ends came to 8 bases. Looked up from germline, CDR1 is SGHAT and CDR2 is FQNNGV. The DNA of the CDR3 is TGTGCCAGCAGCTCTCAGGGGGAGACCCAGTACTTC. Encoded protein: CASSSQGETQYF. The entire variable domain, with the rest obtained from reference TRBV11-2 and TRBJ2-5, is as follows: EAGVAQSPRYKIIEKRQSVAFWCNPISGHATLYWYQQILGQGPKLLIQFQNNGVVDDSQLPKDRFSAERLKGVDSTLKIQPAKLEDSAVYLCASSSQGETQYFGPGTRLLVL.

This clonotype was counted between two and nine times. One base away lies a much larger clone, so this may be a sequencing read error. The chain couples TRBV6-6 to TRBJ2-1; TRBD2 matches at 7 bases. Germline CDR1 is MNHNY and CDR2 is SVGAGI (reference sequence). The CDR3 spans 13 residues. The junction had 8 bases not matched to a gene; V was cut back by 6 bases and J by 9 bases. This CDR3 is CASRGGGSSEQFF. CDR3 in DNA: TGTGCCAGCAGGGGTGGCGGGAGTTCTGAGCAGTTCTTC.

Concerning this clonotype itself: This may arise from a read error, as a much more abundant clone is one base away. The chain has TRBV11-2 and TRBJ2-7; D might be TRBD2 (5 bases). Germline V lookup: CDR1 SGHAT, CDR2 FQNNGV. The CDR3 is 14 amino acids. CDR3 sequence: CGSSLVSGNYEQYF. CDR3 nucleotide sequence: TGTGGCAGCAGCTTAGTGTCGGGAAACTACGAGCAGTACTTC.

A word on this clonotype: Germline is not matched at one junction end, which may reflect a read error. This chain links TRBV11-2 with TRBJ2-7; TRBD2 is a possible D gene (6 bases). CDR1 is SGHAT and CDR2 is FQNNGV in the germline V gene. The CDR3 consists of 16 residues. CDR3 coding DNA: TGTGCCAGCAACTCCGGGGCGGCTGGAGGGCTTTACGAGCAGTGCTTC. Protein sequence: CASNSGAAGGLYEQCF.

This clonotype was counted many times. This rearrangement joins TRBV6-5 to TRBJ1-6; perhaps TRBD1 as D (5 bases). The CDR3 sequence is 15 residues long. Trimming pared 6 bases from V and 0 bases from J, leaving 9 bases between. Per germline, CDR1 MNHEY and CDR2 SVGAGI. Written as DNA, the CDR3 is TGTGCCAGCAGAGGAGACAGCTCCTATAATTCACCCCTCCACTTT. It specifies CASRGDSSYNSPLHF.

The chain couples TRBV6-1 to TRBJ2-1, with 7 bases matching TRBD2. From germline, CDR1 is MNHNS and CDR2 SASEGT. V lost 3 bases and J lost 0; bases outside the gene matches: 14. The CDR3 has 19 residues. CDR3 region: CASSEDPPSGTISYNEQFF. In nucleotides, the CDR3 is TGTGCCAGCAGTGAGGACCCCCCGTCCGGGACTATCTCCTACAATGAGCAGTTCTTC.

As to this clonotype: A much larger clone lies one base from this, so it may be a read error. The chain employs TRBV10-3 and TRBJ2-3, with TRBD2 matching 10 bases. Germline V gives CDR1 ENHRY, CDR2 SYGVKD. The CDR3 is 15 amino acids. The CDR3 protein is CAIKQIAGGTDMQYF. CDR3 DNA sequence: TGTGCCATCAAACAAATAGCGGGAGGTACAGATATGCAGTATTTT.

This chain connects TRBV6-1 to TRBJ2-7; 9 bases align to TRBD1. The V gene's germline CDR1 is MNHNS and CDR2 SASEGT. Trimming took 8 bases from V and 2 from J; bases not matched to a gene: 7. This CDR3 region has 14 residues. The CDR3 spells CASQRTGVPYEQYF. In DNA form, the CDR3 reads TGTGCCAGCCAACGGACAGGGGTCCCCTACGAGCAGTACTTC.

The gene calls are TRBV29-1 and TRBJ2-7, with a weak D call TRBD2 (5 bases). Trimming removed 4 bases from V and 2 bases from J, with 18 bases in between. Germline assignment: CDR1 SQVTM and CDR2 ANQGSEA. This CDR3 region has 15 residues. The CDR3 region is CSVGGWTVGTYEQYF. CDR3 nucleotide sequence: TGCAGCGTTGGAGGGTGGACCGTGGGGACCTACGAGCAGTACTTC.

This clonotype has a count of ten or more. The chain couples TRBV4-1 to TRBJ2-7, with D perhaps TRBD2 (5 bases). V shed 0 bases and J shed 4 bases, with 7 bases lying between them. The germline V gene has CDR1 MGHRA and CDR2 YSYEKL. CDR3 length: 13 amino acids. In DNA form, the CDR3 reads TGCGCCAGCAGCCAAGATCTAGCTTACGAGCAGTACTTC. It yields the protein CASSQDLAYEQYF.

This clonotype was picked up one time. The final CDR3 position lacks the conserved phenylalanine or tryptophan, pointing to a likely read error. The J gene is TRBJ2-5, the V gene TRBV11-2; TRBD2 agrees at 9 bases. The CDR3 sequence is 14 residues long. Germline values: CDR1 SGHAT, CDR2 FQNNGV. The CDR3 loop is CASNLAGARETQYS. In nucleotides, the CDR3 is TGTGCCAGCAACTTAGCGGGAGCGCGGGAGACCCAGTACTCC.

A word on this clonotype: At one of its ends the junction is not consistent with the germline gene, which may arise from a read error. The chain employs TRBV29-1 and TRBJ2-7; 11 bases align to TRBD1. CDR3 length equals 13 residues. Germline CDR1 is SQVTM and CDR2 is ANQGSEA. CDR3 bases: TGCAGGGTCCCCGGGACAGGGGGGAACGAGCAGTGCTTC. The encoded protein is CRVPGTGGNEQCF.

V gene TRBV5-6 combines with J gene TRBJ2-3; the D is unclear. The CDR3 loop spans 13 amino acids. V was cut by 4 bases and J by 5 bases, with 11 bases left in between. Germline CDR1 and CDR2: SGHDT and YYEEEE. The CDR3 region has the DNA TGTGCCAGCAGCCGGCCCTCAGAAGATACGCAGTATTTT. Translation gives CASSRPSEDTQYF.

Turning to this clonotype: Mismatch with germline at one junction end may stem from a read error. J is TRBJ2-1 and V is TRBV4-1; TRBD2 matches 13 bases. CDR1 MGHRA and CDR2 YSYEKL come from the germline V gene. This CDR3 is 22 amino acids long. The CDR3, as DNA: TGCGCCAGCAGCCAAGATGGAGGACTAGCGGGAGTTTTATCCTACGACTACAATGAGGAGTTCTTC. Translated, it gives CASSQDGGLAGVLSYDYNEEFF.

Points on this clonotype: An end of the junction does not agree with germline; a read error may underlie this. The chain employs TRBV6-5 and TRBJ1-1; D is undetermined. Germline assignment: CDR1 MNHEY and CDR2 SVGAGI. The CDR3 extends over 12 amino acids. CDR3 coding DNA: TGTACCAGCAATCCTCTGCGGGGAAAAGCTTTCTTC. Amino acid sequence: CTSNPLRGKAFF.

About this clonotype itself: Likely a read error: the CDR3 ends without its conserved phenylalanine or tryptophan. The V gene is TRBV11-2, the J gene TRBJ2-7, with D unresolved. In germline, CDR1 is SGHAT, CDR2 FQNNGV. The CDR3 contains 14 residues. The CDR3 DNA reads TGCGCCAGCAGCTTAGAACCCACAGTGTTGGAGCAGTACTTA. It translates to CASSLEPTVLEQYL.

The chain combines TRBV7-3 with TRBJ2-2, with unresolved D. Germline V gene sequence: CDR1 SGHTA, CDR2 FQGTGA. The CDR3 runs 14 residues. V was clipped by 5 bases and J by 3 bases, with 10 bases between them. The CDR3 DNA reads TGTGCCAGCAGCCCCCGAGGTTACACCGGGGAGCTGTTTTTT. It specifies CASSPRGYTGELFF.

With regard to this clonotype: Mismatch with germline at one junction end may stem from a read error. This chain uses TRBV4-1 with TRBJ1-1; D unclear. Germline loops: CDR1 MGHRA, CDR2 YSYEKL. This CDR3 has 14 amino acids. CDR3: CASSQRDTNIEAFF. The CDR3 DNA reads as TGCGCCAGCAGCCAAAGAGACACGAACATTGAAGCTTTCTTT.

Points on this clonotype: No conserved phenylalanine or tryptophan ends this CDR3, so it is likely a read error. This chain connects TRBV11-2 to TRBJ1-5; D might be TRBD1 (5 bases). Trimming cost V 3 bases and J 10 bases, with 13 bases left between them. Germline loops: CDR1 SGHAT, CDR2 FQNNGV. This CDR3 has 13 residues. CDR3 nucleotides: TGTGCCAGCAGCTTGTCAGGGCTACATCCCCAGCATTCT. Its translation is CASSLSGLHPQHS.

Details on this clonotype: This CDR3 fails to terminate in the conserved phenylalanine or tryptophan, so it likely reflects a read error. This chain links TRBV11-2 with TRBJ2-7; D gene uncertain. Germline values: CDR1 SGHAT, CDR2 FQNNGV. The CDR3 is 12 amino acids. Trimming stripped 1 base from V and 7 bases from J, with 8 bases between. This chain's CDR3 is CASSLGLGEQYI. CDR3 in DNA: TGTGCCAGCAGCTTAGGTTTGGGGGAGCAGTACATC.

Notes on this clonotype: One base away lies a much larger clone, so this may be a sequencing read error. This sequence joins TRBV6-1 and TRBJ1-2; D not resolved. CDR1 and CDR2 from the germline V gene are MNHNS and SASEGT. The CDR3 extends over 10 amino acids. The CDR3 sequence: CASFLNGYIF. The CDR3 DNA reads as TGTGCCAGCTTTCTTAATGGCTACATCTTC.

Remarks on this clonotype: A single base separates this from a much larger clone, so it may be a read error. Lacking the conserved final phenylalanine or tryptophan, this CDR3 likely reflects a read error. V is TRBV6-5 and J is TRBJ1-2, with 8 bases that match TRBD1. Germline V gives CDR1 MNHEY, CDR2 SVGAGI. This CDR3 comprises 13 residues. Trimming took 6 bases from V and 8 from J; bases not matched to a gene: 8. CDR3 nucleotides: TGTGCCAGCAGCTCGGACAGGGTCGGAGGCTACACCCTC. Its translation: CASSSDRVGGYTL.

The rearrangement links TRBV19 to TRBJ2-7; 10 bases align to TRBD1. The V gene end was trimmed by 6 bases and the J gene end by 3 bases; junction bases not matched to a gene: 5. The germline V gene encodes CDR1 LNHDA and CDR2 SQIVND (reference sequence). This CDR3 contains 14 residues. In DNA form, the CDR3 reads TGTGCCAGTAGAGGGACAGGGGCCTTCTACGAGCAGTACTTC. Its protein is CASRGTGAFYEQYF.

This rearrangement joins TRBV5-1 to TRBJ2-1; TRBD2 matches 9 bases. The CDR3 has 17 amino acids. The germline V gene has CDR1 SGHRS and CDR2 YFSETQ. Unmatched junction bases numbered 8, after V lost 2 bases and J lost 2 bases. CDR3 loop: CASSLGTSTPTYNEQFF. The CDR3 nucleotides read TGCGCCAGCAGCTTAGGGACTAGCACCCCTACCTACAATGAGCAGTTCTTC. Full variable domain (outside the CDR3, taken from reference TRBV5-1 and TRBJ2-1): KAGVTQTPRYLIKTRGQQVTLSCSPISGHRSVSWYQQTPGQGLQFLFEYFSETQRNKGNFPGRFSGRQFSNSRSEMNVSTLELGDSALYLCASSLGTSTPTYNEQFFGPGTRLTVL.

The CDR3 reads CASSSDVDPKNIQYF. The CDR3 region has the DNA TGTGCCAGCAGCTCAGATGTGGACCCCAAAAACATTCAGTACTTC. This chain joins TRBV11-2 and TRBJ2-4; no firm D call. Deletions cut 4 bases from V and 2 bases from J, with 12 bases between. Germline assignment: CDR1 SGHAT and CDR2 FQNNGV. The CDR3 consists of 15 residues.